This TCR beta chain was recorded in a study of T cells in Graves' hyperthyroidism and ophthalmopathy. Study in general: At the time of initial diagnosis and before any treatment, peripheral blood was collected. Whole-study findings and limits: The model identified upcoming ophthalmopathy a median approximately six months ahead of onset. Most thyroid-expanded clonotypes above 0.001 were also found in blood.

Criteria for exclusion of patients were uncontrolled infection, other autoimmune disease, pregnancy or lactation. Amplification yielded TCR beta CDR3 regions, with RNA transcripts as the source. The HTBI set primed first-round TCR CDR3 RT-PCR. Each CDR3 protein gets one entry after TCRdb re-called the multiplex PCR reads with MiXCR. The sample has a few hundred thousand distinct CDR3 sequences, 13% to 15% seen once; the top ten hold about 17%. Trimming shortened V by 6 bases and J by 3 bases, and 12 bases separated the two germline ends. The germline V gene has CDR1 DFQATT and CDR2 SNEGSKA (reference sequence). The CDR3 sequence is 13 residues long. In regard to this clonotype: Its antigen is not known.

The sequencing sample was made of blood. This receptor was obtained from a woman younger than 35 with Graves' hyperthyroidism. V is TRBV20-1 and J is TRBJ2-1; D is ambiguous. DNA of the CDR3: TGCAGTGCAACCCCCAGCCTCTACAATGAGCAGTTCTTC. Protein: CSATPSLYNEQFF.